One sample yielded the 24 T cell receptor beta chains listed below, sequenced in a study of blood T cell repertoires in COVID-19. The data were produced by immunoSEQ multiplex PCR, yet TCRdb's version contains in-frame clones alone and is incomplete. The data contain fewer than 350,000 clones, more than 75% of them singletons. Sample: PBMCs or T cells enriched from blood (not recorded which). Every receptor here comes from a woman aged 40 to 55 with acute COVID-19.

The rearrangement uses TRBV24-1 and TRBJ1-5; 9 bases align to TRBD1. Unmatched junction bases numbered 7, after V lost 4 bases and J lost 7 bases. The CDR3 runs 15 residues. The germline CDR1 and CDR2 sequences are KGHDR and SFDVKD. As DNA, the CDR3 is TGTGCCACCAGTGACGGACAGGGGAGAGGACAGCCCCAGCATTTT. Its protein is CATSDGQGRGQPQHF.

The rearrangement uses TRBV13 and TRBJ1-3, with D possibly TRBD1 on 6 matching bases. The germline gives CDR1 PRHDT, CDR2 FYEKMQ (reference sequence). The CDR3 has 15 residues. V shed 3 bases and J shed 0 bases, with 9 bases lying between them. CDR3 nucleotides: TGTGCCAGCAGCTTTTACAGGGACTCTGGAAACACCATATATTTT. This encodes CASSFYRDSGNTIYF.

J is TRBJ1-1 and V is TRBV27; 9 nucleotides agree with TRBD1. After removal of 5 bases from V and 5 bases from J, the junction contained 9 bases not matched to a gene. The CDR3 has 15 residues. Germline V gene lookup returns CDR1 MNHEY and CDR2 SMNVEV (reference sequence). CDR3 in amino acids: CASSRGDRARTEAFF. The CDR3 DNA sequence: TGTGCCAGCAGTCGTGGGGACAGGGCGAGAACTGAAGCTTTCTTT.

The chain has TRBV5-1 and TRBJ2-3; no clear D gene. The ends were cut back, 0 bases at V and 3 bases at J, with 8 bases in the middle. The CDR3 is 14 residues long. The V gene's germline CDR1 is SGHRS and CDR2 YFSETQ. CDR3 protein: CASSLAGPTDTQYF. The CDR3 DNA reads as TGCGCCAGCAGCTTGGCCGGTCCTACAGATACGCAGTATTTT.

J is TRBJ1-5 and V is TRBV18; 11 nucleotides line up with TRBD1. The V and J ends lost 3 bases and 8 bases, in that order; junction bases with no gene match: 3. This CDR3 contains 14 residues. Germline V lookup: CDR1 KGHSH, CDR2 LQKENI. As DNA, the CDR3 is TGTGCCAGCTCACCGTTGGGACAGGGGGAGCCCCAGCATTTT. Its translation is CASSPLGQGEPQHF.

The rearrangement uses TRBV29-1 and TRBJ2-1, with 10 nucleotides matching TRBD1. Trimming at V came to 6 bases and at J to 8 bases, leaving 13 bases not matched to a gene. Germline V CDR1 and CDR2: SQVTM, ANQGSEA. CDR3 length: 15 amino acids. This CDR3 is CSVLPDRGKGYEQFF. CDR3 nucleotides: TGCAGCGTCCTCCCGGACAGGGGGAAAGGCTATGAGCAGTTCTTC.

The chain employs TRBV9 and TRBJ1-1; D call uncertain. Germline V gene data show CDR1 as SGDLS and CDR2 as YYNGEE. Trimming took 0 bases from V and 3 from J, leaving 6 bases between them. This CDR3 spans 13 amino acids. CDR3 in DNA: TGTGCCAGCAGCGTAGCTATGGACACTGAAGCTTTCTTT. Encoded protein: CASSVAMDTEAFF.

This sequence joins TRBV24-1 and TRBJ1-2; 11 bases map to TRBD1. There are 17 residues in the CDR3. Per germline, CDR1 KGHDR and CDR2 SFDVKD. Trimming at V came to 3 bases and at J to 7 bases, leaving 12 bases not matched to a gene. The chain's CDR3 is CATSDPGQGEDSGGYTF. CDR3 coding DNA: TGTGCCACCAGTGATCCGGGACAGGGGGAAGATTCGGGTGGCTACACCTTC.

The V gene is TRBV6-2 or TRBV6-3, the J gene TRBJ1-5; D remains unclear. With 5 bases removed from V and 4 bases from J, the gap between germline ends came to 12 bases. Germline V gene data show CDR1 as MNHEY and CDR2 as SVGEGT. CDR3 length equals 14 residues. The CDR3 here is CASSRPPGNQPQHF. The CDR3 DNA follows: TGTGCCAGCAGTCGCCCGCCCGGGAATCAGCCCCAGCATTTT.

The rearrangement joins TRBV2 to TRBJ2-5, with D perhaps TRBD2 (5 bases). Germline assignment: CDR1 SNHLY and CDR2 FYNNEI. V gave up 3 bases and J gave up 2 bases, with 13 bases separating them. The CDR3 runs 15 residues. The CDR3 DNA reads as TGTGCCAGCAGTGAGACGGGGTCCGGGCAAGAGACCCAGTACTTC. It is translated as CASSETGSGQETQYF. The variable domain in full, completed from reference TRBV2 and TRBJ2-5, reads EPEVTQTPSHQVTQMGQEVILRCVPISNHLYFYWYRQILGQKVEFLVSFYNNEISEKSEIFDDQFSVERPDGSNFTLKIRSTKLEDSAMYFCASSETGSGQETQYFGPGTRLLVL.

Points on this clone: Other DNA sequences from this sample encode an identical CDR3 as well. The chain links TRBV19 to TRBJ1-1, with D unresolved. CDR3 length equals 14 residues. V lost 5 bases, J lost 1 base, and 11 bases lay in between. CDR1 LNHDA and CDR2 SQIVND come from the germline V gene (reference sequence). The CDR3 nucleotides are TGTGCCAGTAGTTCGATCACTCCGAACACTGAAGCTTTCTTT. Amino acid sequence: CASSSITPNTEAFF.

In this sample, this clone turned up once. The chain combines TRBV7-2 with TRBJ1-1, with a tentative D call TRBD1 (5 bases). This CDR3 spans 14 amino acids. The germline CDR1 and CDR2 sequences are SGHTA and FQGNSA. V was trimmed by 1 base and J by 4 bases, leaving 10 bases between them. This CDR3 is CASSLVGRVTEAFF. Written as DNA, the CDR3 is TGTGCCAGCAGCTTAGTAGGCAGGGTCACTGAAGCTTTCTTT.

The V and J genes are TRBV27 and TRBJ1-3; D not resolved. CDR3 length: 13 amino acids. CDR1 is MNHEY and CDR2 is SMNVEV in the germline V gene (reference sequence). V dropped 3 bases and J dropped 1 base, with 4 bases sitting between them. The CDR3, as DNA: TGTGCCAGCAGTTTGTATTCTGGAAACACCATATATTTT. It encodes CASSLYSGNTIYF.

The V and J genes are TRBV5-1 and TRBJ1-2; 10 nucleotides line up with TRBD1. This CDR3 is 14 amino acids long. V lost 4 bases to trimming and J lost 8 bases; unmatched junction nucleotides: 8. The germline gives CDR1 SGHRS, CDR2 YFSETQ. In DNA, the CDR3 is TGCGCCAGCAGCCGAGGGACAGGGGATGCCGGCTACACCTTC. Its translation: CASSRGTGDAGYTF.

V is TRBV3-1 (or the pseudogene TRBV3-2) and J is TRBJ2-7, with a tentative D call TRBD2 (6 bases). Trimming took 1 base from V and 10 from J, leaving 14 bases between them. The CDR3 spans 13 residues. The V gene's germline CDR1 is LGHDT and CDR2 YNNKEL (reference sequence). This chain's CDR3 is CASSQGDGRRQYF. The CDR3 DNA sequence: TGTGCCAGCAGCCAAGGGGACGGGAGAAGACAGTACTTC.

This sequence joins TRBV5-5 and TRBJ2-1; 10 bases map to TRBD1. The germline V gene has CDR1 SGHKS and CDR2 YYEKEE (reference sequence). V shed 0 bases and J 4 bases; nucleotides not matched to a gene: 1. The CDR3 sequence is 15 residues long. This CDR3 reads CASSLGTGGYNEQFF. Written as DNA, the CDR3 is TGTGCCAGCAGCTTGGGGACAGGGGGTTACAATGAGCAGTTCTTC.

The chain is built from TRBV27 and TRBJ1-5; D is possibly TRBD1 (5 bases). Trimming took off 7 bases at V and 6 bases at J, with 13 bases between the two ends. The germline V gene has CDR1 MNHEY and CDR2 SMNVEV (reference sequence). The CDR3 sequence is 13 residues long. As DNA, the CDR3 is TGTGCCAGCATGCGCGGGACTGGTCAGCCCCAGCATTTT. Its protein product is CASMRGTGQPQHF.

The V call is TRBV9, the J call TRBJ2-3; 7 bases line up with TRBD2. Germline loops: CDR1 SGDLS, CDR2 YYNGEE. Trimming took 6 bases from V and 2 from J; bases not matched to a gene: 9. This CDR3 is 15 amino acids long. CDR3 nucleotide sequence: TGTGCCAGCAATCGGGGCGGGAGAACCACAGATACGCAGTATTTT. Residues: CASNRGGRTTDTQYF.

The CDR3 DNA sequence: TGTGCCACCAGTGATTTTTTAGCGGGAGACGGCACAGATACGCAGTATTTT. This codes for CATSDFLAGDGTDTQYF. The V gene is TRBV24-1, the J gene TRBJ2-3; 9 bases match TRBD2. CDR3 size: 17 residues. Germline CDR1 reads KGHDR; CDR2 reads SFDVKD. The V segment lost 1 base and the J segment 1 base; nucleotides outside the gene matches: 5.

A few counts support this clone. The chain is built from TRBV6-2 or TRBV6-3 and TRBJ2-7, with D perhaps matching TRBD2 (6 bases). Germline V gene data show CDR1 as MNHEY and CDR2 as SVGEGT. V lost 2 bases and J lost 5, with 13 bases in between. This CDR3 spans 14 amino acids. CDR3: CASSYGLATDEQYF. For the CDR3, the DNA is TGTGCCAGCAGTTACGGCCTAGCGACAGACGAGCAGTACTTC.

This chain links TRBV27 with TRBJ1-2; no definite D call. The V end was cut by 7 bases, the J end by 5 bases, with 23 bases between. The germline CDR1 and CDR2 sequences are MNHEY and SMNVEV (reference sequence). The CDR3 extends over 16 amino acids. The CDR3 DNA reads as TGTGCCAGCACCGTTAAGGCCCGGGTTGATCGGTATGGCTACACCTTC. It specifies CASTVKARVDRYGYTF.

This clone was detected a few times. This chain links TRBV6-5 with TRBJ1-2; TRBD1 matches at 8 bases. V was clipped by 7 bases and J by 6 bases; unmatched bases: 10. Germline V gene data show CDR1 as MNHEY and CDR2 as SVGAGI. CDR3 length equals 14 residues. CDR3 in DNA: TGTGCCAGCACCGGACAGGGTAGGAAGGATGGCTACACCTTC. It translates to CASTGQGRKDGYTF.

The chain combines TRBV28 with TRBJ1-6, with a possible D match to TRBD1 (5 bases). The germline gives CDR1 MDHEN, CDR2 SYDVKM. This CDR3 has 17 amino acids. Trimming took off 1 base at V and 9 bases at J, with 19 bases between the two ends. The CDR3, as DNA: TGTGCCAGCAGTTTATCGGCTGGGGGGTCTTGGGGTTCACCCCTCCACTTT. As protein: CASSLSAGGSWGSPLHF.

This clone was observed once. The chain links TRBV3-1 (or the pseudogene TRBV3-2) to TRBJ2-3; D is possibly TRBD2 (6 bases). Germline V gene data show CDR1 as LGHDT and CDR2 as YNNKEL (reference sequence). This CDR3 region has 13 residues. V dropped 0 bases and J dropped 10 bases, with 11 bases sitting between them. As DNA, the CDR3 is TGTGCCAGCAGCCAAGATCGTGGGGGGTCGCAGTATTTT. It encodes CASSQDRGGSQYF.